Below, 10 T cell receptor beta chains from the same sample are listed, as sequenced in a study of regulatory T cells in long-lasting Graves disease (dated by TCRdb to 2020 to 2022). Library creation used multiplex PCR. Instrument used: Illumina HiSeq 4000. To build TCR beta libraries, CDR3 regions were amplified by Arm-PCR using iRepertoire HTBI primers. TCRdb reran the public reads through fastp at Q25 and MiXCR, keeping productive beta chains. CDR3 protein sequences are deduplicated, and each keeps its most common genes and DNA. Recorded for this sample are about 300,000 distinct CDR3 sequences; approximately 20% of them occurred a single time. The top ten constitute about two fifths of the sample. Read against the paper, the sample's time point label means: newly diagnosed GD, antithyroid drugs for less than 3 months. For both TCR sequencing and RNA sequencing, RNA was extracted from PBMCs using TRIzol.

Specimen: peripheral blood mononuclear cells (PBMCs), collected at new diagnosis, from a patient treated with antithyroid drugs. Receptors originate from a female donor with Graves disease.

This clonotype was found many times. The chain links TRBV6-2 or TRBV6-3 to TRBJ2-4; possible D gene TRBD1, 5 bases. Trimming shortened V by 5 bases and J by 0 bases, and 14 bases separated the two germline ends. There are 16 residues in the CDR3. Germline CDR1 reads MNHEY; CDR2 reads SVGEGT. The CDR3 sequence: CASSTDSHLAKNIQYF. The CDR3 DNA follows: TGTGCCAGCAGTACCGACAGTCATCTAGCCAAAAACATTCAGTACTTC.

This clonotype has a handful of counts. V is TRBV12-3 or TRBV12-4 and J is TRBJ1-3; D is unclear. The CDR3 sequence is 16 residues long. V was cut by 1 base and J by 0 bases, with 10 bases left in between. CDR3 loop: CASSLEPRNSGNTIYF. The CDR3 DNA follows: TGTGCCAGCAGTTTAGAGCCCCGGAACTCTGGAAACACCATATATTTT.

CDR3 amino acids: CASSSRLAGGAWVKLFF. The DNA for the CDR3 is TGTGCCAGCAGCTCTAGACTAGCGGGGGGCGCCTGGGTAAAACTGTTTTTT. The V call is TRBV11-2, the J call TRBJ1-4; TRBD1 is a possible D gene (6 bases). This CDR3 has 17 amino acids. V lost 4 bases and J 10 bases, leaving 25 bases between the germline ends. Germline CDR1 reads SGHAT; CDR2 reads FQNNGV.

At least ten counts were recorded for this clonotype. This chain links TRBV7-9 with TRBJ2-1, with D possibly TRBD1 on 6 matching bases. The V end lost 5 bases, the J end lost 3 bases, and 14 bases lay between the germline ends. Germline loops: CDR1 SEHNR, CDR2 FQNEAQ (reference sequence). The CDR3 spans 15 residues. The CDR3 DNA reads as TGTGCCAGCAGCCCGGATCAGGGGTTCTACAATGAGCAGTTCTTC. Its translation is CASSPDQGFYNEQFF.

About this clonotype itself: This likely stems from a read error, as it lies one base from a far larger clone. V gene TRBV7-9 combines with J gene TRBJ2-7; tentatively, D is TRBD2 (5 bases). The CDR3 extends over 15 amino acids. CDR1 and CDR2 from the germline V gene are SEHNR and FQNEAQ (reference sequence). CDR3 in amino acids: CAGSLGRGDTYEQYF. CDR3 DNA: TGTGCCGGCAGCTTGGGTCGGGGAGACACCTACGAGCAGTACTTC.

This clonotype was found many times. This chain joins TRBV20-1 and TRBJ2-7; no reliable D call. The germline V gene encodes CDR1 DFQATT and CDR2 SNEGSKA (reference sequence). The CDR3 sequence is 12 residues long. The V end was cut by 3 bases, the J end by 2 bases, with 8 bases between. The CDR3 coding sequence is TGCAGTGCTAGCGGTGACGCCTACGAGCAGTACTTC. This codes for CSASGDAYEQYF.

This clonotype was recorded at least ten times. The chain joins TRBV20-1 to TRBJ1-4, with a possible D match to TRBD1 (6 bases). In germline, CDR1 is DFQATT, CDR2 SNEGSKA (reference sequence). The CDR3 length is 13 residues. V shed 5 bases and J shed 7 bases, with 14 bases lying between them. The CDR3 DNA follows: TGCAGTGCTCCCCAGGGGTGGGGTGAAAAACTGTTTTTT. It translates to CSAPQGWGEKLFF.

This clonotype was seen more than once but under ten times. The chain joins TRBV7-3 to TRBJ2-2, with TRBD1 matching 9 bases. This CDR3 has 16 amino acids. The V segment lost 1 base and the J segment 2 bases; nucleotides outside the gene matches: 2. The germline V gene encodes CDR1 SGHTA and CDR2 FQGTGA. CDR3 loop: CASSLKGQGNTGELFF. The CDR3 DNA reads TGTGCCAGCAGCTTAAAGGGACAGGGCAACACCGGGGAGCTGTTTTTT. The full variable domain, completed using reference TRBV7-3 and TRBJ2-2, is GAGVSQTPSNKVTEKGKYVELRCDPISGHTALYWYRQSLGQGPEFLIYFQGTGAADDSGLPNDRFFAVRPEGSVSTLKIQRTERGDSAVYLCASSLKGQGNTGELFFGEGSRLTVL.

There are many counts of this clonotype. The chain has TRBV27 and TRBJ1-4; no reliable D call. Germline CDR1 MNHEY, CDR2 SMNVEV (reference sequence). The CDR3 runs to 13 residues. Deletions cut 3 bases from V and 0 bases from J, with 2 bases between. CDR3 bases: TGTGCCAGCAGTTTGTCAACTAATGAAAAACTGTTTTTT. Protein product: CASSLSTNEKLFF.

V is TRBV3-1 and J is TRBJ2-1, with D uncertain. The CDR3 is 11 residues long. The V gene lost 5 bases and the J gene lost 9 bases, with 8 bases spanning the gap. Germline V gene sequence: CDR1 LGHDT, CDR2 YNNKEL (reference sequence). This chain's CDR3 is CASSYQGEQFF. In nucleotides, the CDR3 is TGTGCCAGCAGCTACCAAGGTGAGCAGTTCTTC.